This T cell receptor (beta chain) appears in the sequencing data of a study of blood T cell repertoires in COVID-19. Per the authors' pipeline: Estimation of nucleated cell counts was performed using reference gene primer amplification. The assay was immunoSEQ multiplex PCR, and TCRdb's table has in-frame clones only and misses some. V, J and clone size were drawn from that table, and D and trimming were deduced from the DNA. The sample has 490,000 or so clones; about nine tenths are singletons. The sequencing input was PBMCs or T cells enriched from blood (not recorded which). This clonotype was sampled from a woman aged 55-69 years who had recovered from COVID-19.

The CDR3: CASPAGTDTQYF. CDR3 sequence (DNA): TGTGCCAGCCCGGCGGGGACAGATACGCAGTATTTT. The V call is TRBV2, the J call TRBJ2-3; tentative D call: TRBD2 (6 bases). V lost 8 bases to trimming and J lost 3 bases, with 9 bases between them. The CDR3 consists of 12 residues. The germline V gene encodes CDR1 SNHLY and CDR2 FYNNEI.